Below are 29 T cell receptor beta chains sequenced from a single sample in a study of T-cell reconstitution after alpha-beta-depleted transplantation in children. Unique molecular identifiers featured in how the TCRbeta library was prepared. TCRdb re-called the PCR reads with MiXCR, one entry per CDR3 protein. The data show fewer than 550,000 distinct CDR3 sequences, with around 16% seen just once and about 32% held by the top ten. The sample was PBMCs, mostly from graft donor cells, taken 360 days after TCRalphabeta/CD19-depleted stem cell transplant. These receptors came from a boy under three years old who had a stem cell transplant for Wiskott-Aldrich syndrome, so the T cells may come from the graft donor.

This clonotype was seen a handful of times. The rearrangement links TRBV5-1 to TRBJ1-5; no clear D gene. The V gene lost 0 bases and the J gene lost 5 bases, with 12 bases spanning the gap. CDR1 is SGHRS and CDR2 is YFSETQ in the germline V gene. This CDR3 is built from 15 residues. In DNA, the CDR3 is TGCGCCAGCAGCTTGGCCGGGGTGAGGGATCAGCCCCAGCATTTT. Amino acid sequence: CASSLAGVRDQPQHF.

Regarding this clonotype: A much larger clone lies one base from this, so it may be a read error. The gene calls are TRBV7-9 and TRBJ2-7; unclear D gene. CDR3 size: 12 residues. V was trimmed by 2 bases and J by 3 bases, leaving 5 bases between them. Germline CDR1 SEHNR, CDR2 FQNEAQ (reference sequence). For the CDR3, the DNA is TGTGCCAGCAGCTTAATCGGCTACGAGCAGTACTTC. The encoded protein is CASSLIGYEQYF.

The sample holds a few counts of this clonotype. The chain recombines TRBV12-3 or TRBV12-4 with TRBJ2-7; D not resolved. The CDR3 runs 15 residues. V was cut by 6 bases and J by 0 bases, with 15 bases left in between. The CDR3 region has the DNA TGTGCCAGCAGCCAGACGGTCCCGAGCTCCTACGAGCAGTACTTC. It is translated as CASSQTVPSSYEQYF.

This clonotype has ten or more counts. The chain has TRBV29-1 and TRBJ2-3, with 11 bases that match TRBD2. The junction had 4 bases not matched to a gene; V was cut back by 7 bases and J by 4 bases. This CDR3 has 13 residues. CDR1 and CDR2 (germline): SQVTM, ANQGSEA. The CDR3 coding sequence is TGCAGCGGAACTAGCGGGAGTGCAGATACGCAGTATTTT. Translation: CSGTSGSADTQYF.

This clonotype has only a few counts. V usage is TRBV20-1 and J usage is TRBJ2-7; D gene uncertain. The CDR3 is 13 amino acids. V lost 6 bases and J 3 bases, leaving 15 bases between the germline ends. From germline, CDR1 is DFQATT and CDR2 SNEGSKA (reference sequence). The CDR3 sequence: CSAPGPSGYEQYF. The CDR3 nucleotides read TGCAGTGCCCCCGGACCCTCGGGCTACGAGCAGTACTTC.

V gene TRBV25-1 combines with J gene TRBJ2-3, with D possibly TRBD1 on 5 matching bases. This CDR3 region has 17 residues. CDR1 and CDR2 from the germline V gene are MGHDK and SYGVNS. The germline V and J ends were trimmed by 3 bases and 2 bases, with 18 bases remaining between them. The CDR3 DNA reads as TGTGCCAGCAGTGACCCCAAAAAGGACACCCTCACAGATACGCAGTATTTT. It codes for CASSDPKKDTLTDTQYF.

This clonotype was observed many times. This chain connects TRBV25-1 to TRBJ2-7; no clear D. The V gene's germline CDR1 is MGHDK and CDR2 SYGVNS. V lost 3 bases and J lost 1, with 10 bases in between. CDR3 size: 14 residues. This CDR3 reads CASSEKPTSYEQYF. As DNA, the CDR3 is TGTGCCAGCAGTGAGAAACCGACTTCCTACGAGCAGTACTTC.

Regarding this clonotype: This clone may be a read error of a much larger clone one base away. The chain links TRBV12-3 or TRBV12-4 to TRBJ2-2; D is unresolved. This CDR3 comprises 12 residues. In nucleotides, the CDR3 is TGTGACAGCAGTTTCCAAGCCGGGGAGCTGTTTTTT. The encoded protein is CDSSFQAGELFF.

The chain uses TRBV20-1 and TRBJ2-1; D is perhaps TRBD2 (7 bases). CDR3 length: 15 amino acids. V was cut by 8 bases and J by 3 bases, with 20 bases left in between. Germline CDR1 and CDR2: DFQATT and SNEGSKA (reference sequence). The CDR3 DNA reads as TGCAGTCCCCGGGGGGCGGCAGGAGGCTACAATGAGCAGTTCTTC. This translates into CSPRGAAGGYNEQFF.

This clonotype was seen only a few times. The CDR3 region is CASSMKGGLGYTQYF. The DNA for the CDR3 is TGTGCCAGCAGTATGAAGGGGGGATTAGGATATACGCAGTATTTT. This sequence joins TRBV7-2 and TRBJ2-3; D tentatively reads TRBD1 or TRBD2 (6 bases each). V was cut by 6 bases and J by 7 bases, with 20 bases left in between. The CDR3 has 15 amino acids. Germline loops: CDR1 SGHTA, CDR2 FQGNSA.

This clonotype was observed a handful of times. This chain connects TRBV5-1 to TRBJ2-5, with a weak D call TRBD1 (6 bases). The CDR3 sequence is 17 residues long. The V end was cut by 3 bases, the J end by 5 bases, with 23 bases between. Germline values: CDR1 SGHRS, CDR2 YFSETQ. The CDR3 loop is CASSSLTGTPSRETQYF. Here the CDR3 DNA reads TGCGCCAGCAGCTCCTTAACCGGGACACCGTCTCGGGAGACCCAGTACTTC.

V and J are TRBV6-5 and TRBJ2-7, with a possible D match to TRBD1 (6 bases). Trimming pared 2 bases from V and 7 bases from J, leaving 18 bases between. The germline CDR1 and CDR2 sequences are MNHEY and SVGAGI. The CDR3 spans 15 residues. The chain's CDR3 is CASSYTRTAPREQYF. For the CDR3, the DNA is TGTGCCAGCAGTTACACGAGGACAGCCCCTCGTGAGCAGTACTTC.

The gene calls are TRBV3-1 and TRBJ2-2, with D possibly TRBD1 on 6 matching bases. With 4 bases removed from V and 0 bases from J, the gap between germline ends came to 18 bases. Germline V gives CDR1 LGHDT, CDR2 YNNKEL (reference sequence). The CDR3 is 18 residues long. The CDR3 DNA sequence: TGTGCCAGCAGCCTTAGGGCCTTACAGGGTCCGAACACCGGGGAGCTGTTTTTT. Its translation: CASSLRALQGPNTGELFF.

The chain has TRBV7-2 and TRBJ2-3, with D possibly being TRBD1 or TRBD2 (5 bases each). The V end lost 4 bases, the J end lost 14 bases, and 22 bases lay between the germline ends. CDR3 size: 14 residues. Germline V CDR1 and CDR2: SGHTA, FQGNSA. CDR3 amino acids: CASSSGPSPHRWYF. As DNA, the CDR3 is TGTGCCAGCAGCTCGGGACCGAGTCCCCACCGTTGGTATTTT.

This chain connects TRBV6-2 or TRBV6-3 to TRBJ2-3; 8 nucleotides line up with TRBD1. CDR1 and CDR2 from the germline V gene are MNHEY and SVGEGT. The CDR3 extends over 16 amino acids. After removal of 2 bases from V and 5 bases from J, the junction contained 9 bases not matched to a gene. The CDR3 coding sequence is TGTGCCAGCAGTTACGGGCGGACAGGGACCCGAGATACGCAGTATTTT. This gives the protein CASSYGRTGTRDTQYF.

The chain combines TRBV12-3 or TRBV12-4 with TRBJ1-2; D is possibly TRBD1 (6 bases). This CDR3 region has 11 residues. V gave up 7 bases and J gave up 6 bases, with 9 bases separating them. The CDR3 loop is CASKQGNGYTF. CDR3 bases: TGTGCCAGCAAACAGGGAAATGGCTACACCTTC.

There are a few counts of this clonotype. The V and J genes are TRBV4-1 and TRBJ2-6; unclear D gene. Trimming shortened V by 1 base and J by 0 bases, and 13 bases separated the two germline ends. Per germline, CDR1 MGHRA and CDR2 YSYEKL. The CDR3 runs to 18 residues. The CDR3 coding sequence is TGCGCCAGCAGCCAAGCAAGTTCGACTTTCTCTGGGGCCAACGTCCTGACTTTC. As protein: CASSQASSTFSGANVLTF.

The V gene is TRBV12-3 or TRBV12-4, the J gene TRBJ2-7; a possible D gene is TRBD1 (6 bases). This CDR3 is built from 14 residues. The germline V and J ends were trimmed by 5 bases and 2 bases, with 13 bases remaining between them. The DNA of the CDR3 is TGTGCCAGCAGTGGTAGACAGGCGACCTACGAGCAGTACTTC. As protein: CASSGRQATYEQYF.

This clonotype has a single count. The V call is TRBV5-1, the J call TRBJ2-2; D gene unclear. Trimming stripped 1 base from V and 3 bases from J, with 10 bases between. Germline V lookup: CDR1 SGHRS, CDR2 YFSETQ. The CDR3 length is 15 residues. The CDR3 spells CASSLNGLDTGELFF. CDR3 DNA: TGCGCCAGCAGCTTGAACGGGTTGGACACCGGGGAGCTGTTTTTT.

V usage is TRBV7-2 and J usage is TRBJ1-2, with 7 bases fitting TRBD1. Germline V CDR1 and CDR2: SGHTA, FQGNSA. The CDR3 has 14 amino acids. The V gene end was trimmed by 4 bases and the J gene end by 3 bases; junction bases not matched to a gene: 5. Here the CDR3 reads CASSSGGYYYGYTF. CDR3 in DNA: TGTGCCAGCAGCTCAGGGGGGTACTACTATGGCTACACCTTC.

There are a few counts of this clonotype. This chain links TRBV21-1 with TRBJ2-1; whether TRBD2, the table's D call, matches the DNA was not checked. TRBV21-1 is tagged as a pseudogene. The length of the CDR3 is 19 residues. The CDR3, as DNA: TGTGCCAGCAGCCCAAGACTAGCGGGGGGGCCGGGTAGGGTCGATGAGCAGTTCTTC. Its translation is CASSPRLAGGPGRVDEQFF.

This clonotype was counted only a few times. The chain has TRBV4-3 and TRBJ1-1, with TRBD1 identical over 10 bases. CDR1 is LGHNA and CDR2 is YSLEER in the germline V gene. The J segment lost 3 bases and the V segment lost 1 base, leaving 2 bases of the junction unmatched. The length of the CDR3 is 15 residues. CDR3 coding DNA: TGCGCCAGCAGCCAAGGGACAGGGGGGCACACTGAAGCTTTCTTT. Translated: CASSQGTGGHTEAFF.

This clonotype has ten or more counts. The CDR3, as DNA: TGTGCCAGCAGTTATGTAGCGGGATACACGAATGAGCAGTTCTTC. This encodes CASSYVAGYTNEQFF. J is TRBJ2-1 and V is TRBV6-5; 8 bases match TRBD2. Germline trimming cut 3 bases from V and 7 bases from J; bases unmatched to any gene: 8. Germline loops: CDR1 MNHEY, CDR2 SVGAGI. This CDR3 has 15 amino acids.

This rearrangement joins TRBV6-2 or TRBV6-3 to TRBJ1-2; no clear D. Germline CDR1 is MNHEY and CDR2 is SVGEGT. The V and J ends lost 8 bases and 8 bases respectively, with 15 bases between them. CDR3 length: 12 amino acids. The CDR3 here is CASPPPREGYTF. The CDR3 DNA reads TGTGCCAGCCCCCCACCGCGGGAGGGCTACACCTTC.

This clonotype showed up just a few times. The V gene is TRBV20-1, the J gene TRBJ2-2, with no clear D. This CDR3 spans 13 amino acids. Germline V gene lookup returns CDR1 DFQATT and CDR2 SNEGSKA (reference sequence). With 8 bases removed from V and 5 bases from J, the gap between germline ends came to 15 bases. The CDR3 DNA reads as TGCAGTCCCAGAAGTCGGGTAACCGGGGAGCTGTTTTTT. Amino acids: CSPRSRVTGELFF.

The chain carries TRBV20-1 and TRBJ2-7; 7 nucleotides agree with TRBD1. The CDR3 is 13 amino acids. The germline V gene encodes CDR1 DFQATT and CDR2 SNEGSKA (reference sequence). Trimming at V came to 4 bases and at J to 3 bases, leaving 6 bases not matched to a gene. In nucleotides, the CDR3 is TGCAGTGCTATGGGGGACAGTCACTACGAGCAGTACTTC. It is translated as CSAMGDSHYEQYF.

This clonotype was counted a few times. The chain is built from TRBV15 and TRBJ2-5; 10 bases are a match to TRBD2. Germline V gene data show CDR1 as LNHNV and CDR2 as YYDKDF (reference sequence). Trimming at V came to 5 bases and at J to 1 base, leaving 10 bases not matched to a gene. The CDR3 has 17 amino acids. In DNA, the CDR3 is TGTGCCACCAGCGGATATCCTAGCGGGAGCTTCCAAGAGACCCAGTACTTC. Residues: CATSGYPSGSFQETQYF. Filled out from reference TRBV15 and TRBJ2-5, the complete variable domain reads DAMVIQNPRYQVTQFGKPVTLSCSQTLNHNVMYWYQQKSSQAPKLLFHYYDKDFNNEADTPDNFQSRRPNTSFCFLDIRSPGLGDTAMYLCATSGYPSGSFQETQYFGPGTRLLVL.

This clonotype was detected a few times. V and J are TRBV24-1 and TRBJ2-5; D uncertain. There are 12 residues in the CDR3. Per germline, CDR1 KGHDR and CDR2 SFDVKD. Trimming pared 3 bases from V and 3 bases from J, leaving 4 bases between. The CDR3 is CATSDREETQYF. CDR3 DNA sequence: TGTGCCACCAGTGATAGAGAAGAGACCCAGTACTTC.

V usage is TRBV10-1 and J usage is TRBJ2-2, with a tentative D call TRBD2 (7 bases). Germline CDR1 is WNHNN and CDR2 is SYGVQD (reference sequence). V was cut by 3 bases and J by 6 bases, with 14 bases left in between. This CDR3 has 15 residues. CDR3 loop: CASSEGGRDAGELFF. CDR3 bases: TGCGCCAGCAGTGAAGGGGGGAGGGACGCCGGGGAGCTGTTTTTT.